The entry below gives a single T cell receptor (beta chain) sequence along with its context. Its antigen is still unknown. Gene labels here are mouse ones. The read comes to an end 1 residue before the CDR3 does, leaving the germline J gene to fill in the end. Libraries were prepared by immunoSEQ multiplex PCR; TCRdb keeps only in-frame clonotypes and omits some of them. The data show 20,000 to 25,000 clones, 72% seen once. Germline CDR1 and CDR2: FNHDT and SITEND (reference sequence). The CDR3 has 15 amino acids. Germline trimming cut 5 bases from V and 0 bases from J; bases unmatched to any gene: 3. The data originate from a study of tissue T cells after allogeneic stem cell transplantation. Findings and caveats of the study: The patient cohort was small and clinically heterogeneous, with limited sampling depth. Tissue-detected TCR repertoire was only partly captured by blood and spleen T cells. Across patients, clones rarely overlapped, yet motif clusters were shared tissue-specifically.

The receptor's source is a female BALB/c mouse in good health. MHC haplotype of the strain: H2-d. The sample was spleen. The gene calls are TRBV19 and TRBJ2-2, with 8 bases aligning to TRBD2. The chain's CDR3 is CASSPGGSNTGQLYF. The covered CDR3 bases are TGTGCCAGCAGCCCTGGGGGGTCAAACACCGGGCAGCTCTAC.